A selection of T cell receptor beta chains follows, all from one sample in a study of cytomegalovirus exposure and HLA in healthy donors. Assay used: immunoSEQ multiplex PCR; TCRdb lists only in-frame clones, some missing. Of over 60,000 clones listed, approximately 95% are singletons. Sequenced input: PBMCs. These receptors were taken from a man younger than 35 in good health and CMV-seronegative. The CDR3 runs from the conserved cysteine through the conserved F or W. D genes are given only for firm matches. A row's size may be missing; if present it is once, few, many or a size class.

d_gene	abundance	v_gene	j_gene	CDR3nt	CDR3aa
TRBD1	-	TRBV9	TRBJ1-3	TGTGCCAGCAGCGTAGGAAGGACAGGGAGGGACACCATATATTTT	CASSVGRTGRDTIYF
-	once	TRBV28	TRBJ2-1	TGTGCCATCAAGCGCCCGATCTACAATGAGCAGTTCTTC	CAIKRPIYNEQFF
TRBD1	-	TRBV6-6	TRBJ1-1	TGTGCCACAAGCGCCGAATTCCCGACAGGGGGAGCGGCTTTCTTT	CATSAEFPTGGAAFF
TRBD2	-	TRBV27	TRBJ2-1	TGTGCCAGCAGTTTATACGGGGACTACTACAATGAGCAGTTCTTC	CASSLYGDYYNEQFF
-	-	TRBV19	TRBJ1-1	TGTGCCAGTAGTTTCGGCGGAGGGGCATCGGAAGCTTTCTTT	CASSFGGGASEAFF
-	-	TRBV6-6	TRBJ1-2	TGTGCCAGCAGTTATCTACAACCCCGGGGGGGCTATGGCTACACCTTC	CASSYLQPRGGYGYTF
-	-	TRBV27	TRBJ2-5	TGTGCCAGCAGTTTACTGAGGGAAGAGACCCAGTACTTC	CASSLLREETQYF
TRBD2	once	TRBV27	TRBJ2-1	TGTGCCAGCAGTAGACTAGCGGGGGGGAATGAGCAGTTCTTC	CASSRLAGGNEQFF
TRBD2	-	TRBV7-6	TRBJ2-1	TGTGCCAGCAGCTCCGGGACTAGCGGGGGGCCCTACAATGAGCAGTTCTTC	CASSSGTSGGPYNEQFF
-	-	TRBV7-9	TRBJ1-1	TGTGCCAGCAGCTTGTCGGACACTGAAGCTTTCTTT	CASSLSDTEAFF
-	once	TRBV7-3	TRBJ2-1	TGTGCCAGCAGCTTTTCGTCCTACAATGAGCAGTTCTTC	CASSFSSYNEQFF